This T cell receptor beta chain appears in the sequencing data of a study of OX40 agonist ivuxolimab in advanced cancers. Study-level points and caveats: Clonal expansion was seen in CD4+ and CD8+ blood T cells by week 6 at 0.1 to 3.0 mg/kg. Near-lowest levels of clonal expansion characterized partial responders at 0.1-3.0 mg/kg.

Clones were read by immunoSEQ multiplex PCR, and TCRdb kept only the in-frame ones, dropping some. The sample lists 70,000 or so clones, more than 85% occurring once. Germline CDR1 reads MNHEY; CDR2 reads SMNVEV (reference sequence). The CDR3 runs to 16 residues. Unmatched junction bases numbered 17, after V lost 8 bases and J lost 10 bases. Points on this clone: Antigen: not known.

The TCR was taken from an adult with an advanced solid tumor such as melanoma, head and neck, liver or kidney cancer. This chain links TRBV27 with TRBJ1-6; 7 positions match TRBD1. The input for sequencing was CD4+ or CD8+ T cells sorted from blood, taken in a trial of the OX40 agonist ivuxolimab. This CDR3 is CASALKKPTGVSPLHF. The CDR3 DNA sequence: TGTGCCAGCGCTTTGAAAAAGCCTACAGGGGTCTCACCCCTCCACTTT.